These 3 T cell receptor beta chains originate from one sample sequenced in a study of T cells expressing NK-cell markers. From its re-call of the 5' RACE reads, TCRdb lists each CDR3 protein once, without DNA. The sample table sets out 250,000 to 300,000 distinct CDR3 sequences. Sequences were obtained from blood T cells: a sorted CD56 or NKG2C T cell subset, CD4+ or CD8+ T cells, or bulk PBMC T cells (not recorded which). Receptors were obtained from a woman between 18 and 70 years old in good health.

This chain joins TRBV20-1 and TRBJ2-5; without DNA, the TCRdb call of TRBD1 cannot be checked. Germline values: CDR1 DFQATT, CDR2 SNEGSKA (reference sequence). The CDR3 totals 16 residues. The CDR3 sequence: CSATGRRQGVEETQYF.

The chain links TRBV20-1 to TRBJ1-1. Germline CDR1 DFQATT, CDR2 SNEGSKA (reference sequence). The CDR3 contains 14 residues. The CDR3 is CSASWRQANTEAFF.

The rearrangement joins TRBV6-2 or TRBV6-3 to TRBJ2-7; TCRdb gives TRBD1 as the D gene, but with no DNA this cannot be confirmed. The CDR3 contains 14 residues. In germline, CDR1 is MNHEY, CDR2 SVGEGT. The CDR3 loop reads CASQKGGQTYEQYF.